The clone carrying this T cell receptor beta chain was seen more than once but under ten times. These data are taken from a study of blood T cell repertoires in COVID-19. Study at large: Nucleic acid was either cDNA or gDNA, and it came from T cells, B-cell-depleted T cells, or PBMCs.

The CDR3 loop spans 15 amino acids. Germline CDR1 WNHNN, CDR2 SYGVQD (reference sequence). Trimming took 5 bases from V and 5 from J; bases not matched to a gene: 10. Under the authors' procedure: Reference gene primer amplification gave nucleated cell count estimates. Method: immunoSEQ multiplex PCR; TCRdb's copy keeps in-frame clones and lacks some. For V, J and clone size, that table is used; D and trimming come from the DNA. The sample comprises over 150,000 clones, approximately 81% of which are singletons, and 8.3% rests with the top ten. Sequencing was performed on peripheral blood. This clonotype originated in a woman aged 55-70 years with COVID-19, enrolled during active disease. The genes are TRBV10-1 and TRBJ2-7, with 9 positions matching TRBD1. Here the CDR3 reads CASSPGTGFRDEQYF. CDR3 coding DNA: TGCGCCAGCAGTCCCGGGACAGGGTTTAGGGACGAGCAGTACTTC.